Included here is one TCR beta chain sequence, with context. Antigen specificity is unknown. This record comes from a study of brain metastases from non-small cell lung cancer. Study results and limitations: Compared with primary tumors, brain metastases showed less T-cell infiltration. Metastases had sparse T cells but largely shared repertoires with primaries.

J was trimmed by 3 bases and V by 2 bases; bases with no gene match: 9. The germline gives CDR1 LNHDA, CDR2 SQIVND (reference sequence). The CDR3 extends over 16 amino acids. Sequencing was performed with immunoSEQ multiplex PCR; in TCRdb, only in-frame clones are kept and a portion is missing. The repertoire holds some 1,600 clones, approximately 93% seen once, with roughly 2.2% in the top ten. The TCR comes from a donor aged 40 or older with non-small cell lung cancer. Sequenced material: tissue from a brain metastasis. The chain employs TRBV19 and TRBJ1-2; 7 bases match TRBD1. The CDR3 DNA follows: TGTGCCAGTAGTATATCCGGGACAGATGGGCACTATGGCTACACCTTC. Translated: CASSISGTDGHYGYTF.